This TCR beta chain was sequenced for a study of cytomegalovirus exposure and HLA in healthy donors. Use of 60 Vbeta and 13 Jbeta primers characterized the PCR. Profiling relied on immunoSEQ multiplex PCR, and the TCRdb table lists in-frame clones only, not all of them. The data contain over 200,000 clones, 75% to 80% of them seen just once; the ten biggest clones take up 1.5% to 2%. V lost 9 bases to trimming and J lost 4 bases, with 12 bases between them. The CDR3 covers 12 residues. CDR1 and CDR2 (germline): SNHLY, FYNNEI. This clone was detected only once. What it recognizes is unknown. Study-wide results and limits: Researchers had no immune exposure information except CMV serostatus available. High specificity and sensitivity for cytomegalovirus status were reported for the classifier. Several top significant clusters appeared, in a later analysis, to be linked to common viral pathogens. V- and J-gene trimming in TCR beta was tied to a missense DCLRE1C variant by an analysis performed later.

This sequence was found in a male donor in good health and CMV-seronegative. V is TRBV2 and J is TRBJ2-5; D possibly corresponds to TRBD1 (8 bases). Sequenced: PBMCs. In nucleotides, the CDR3 is TGTGCCAGAACAGGGGGGGGAGAGACCCAGTACTTC. Translation: CARTGGGETQYF.